This T cell receptor (beta chain) was documented in a study of T cell repertoires in cytomegalovirus infection. Study overall: Newly reported HLA-C-restricted and thoroughly characterized HLA-B-restricted CMV epitopes were employed. CMV infection and matching HLA type were both indicated by public TCR beta signatures.

Broader study findings: Pooled public TCR beta family frequency picked out CMV carriers with the relevant HLA. Within the response measured ex vivo, HLA-C-restricted CMV-specific TCR beta clonotypes were dominant.

This CDR3 contains 15 residues. Germline lookup yields CDR1 SNHLY and CDR2 FYNNEI. J lost 5 bases, V lost 4 bases, and 10 bases had no gene match. On this clonotype: The target antigen is unknown.

TCRdb reprocessed the reads with MiXCR, giving one entry per CDR3 protein. The repertoire holds about 130,000 distinct CDR3 sequences, with around 32% as singletons. The clonotype was recovered from a human donor in good health (CMV status not recorded). Some clones in this sample may be carry-over from other donors' samples. The chain recombines TRBV2 with TRBJ2-7; 8 bases are shared with TRBD1. The input for sequencing was CD8+ T cells from cultured PBMCs, taken from culture after CMV antigen stimulation. CDR3 nucleotide sequence: TGTGCCAGCAGTGTATGGACAGGGCAGGAGGACGAGCAGTACTTC. Its protein is CASSVWTGQEDEQYF.